This T cell receptor (beta chain) was obtained from a study of neurological immune-mediated disorders. V dropped 5 bases and J dropped 5 bases, with 12 bases sitting between them. This CDR3 has 13 amino acids. Germline V lookup: CDR1 LGHDT, CDR2 YNNKEL (reference sequence). In this sample, this clonotype turned up many times. The antigen remains undetermined. Whole-study results and caveats: When the repertoires were sorted by phylogenetic grouping, those of 18 of 34 multiple sclerosis patients ended up in one related-CDR3 cluster, a possible signature.

5'RACE generated cDNA with 10-nucleotide random UMIs. Every sequencing run returned over 170 million TCR-beta sequences, which were derived from 15-18 subjects. TCRdb re-called the 5' RACE reads with MiXCR, one entry per CDR3 protein. The sample holds 50,000 to 80,000 distinct CDR3 sequences, less than 5.5% seen once. Where libraries were unsorted, they were derived from 2 million PBMCs stored at -80 degrees C. The specimen sequenced was PBMCs. The TCR sequence derives from a man between 25 and 39 years old with multiple sclerosis. The chain uses TRBV3-1 and TRBJ1-2, with D possibly matching TRBD1 (5 bases). This CDR3 reads CASSAQADYGYTF. DNA of the CDR3: TGTGCCAGCAGCGCACAGGCGGATTATGGCTACACCTTC.